This note documents a single T cell receptor (beta chain) sequence. The target antigen is unknown. These data are taken from a study of cytomegalovirus exposure and HLA in healthy donors. CDR1 is SEHNR and CDR2 is FQNEAQ in the germline V gene (reference sequence). The CDR3 is 13 residues long. V was pared by 4 bases and J by 3 bases, with 10 bases between. Study-level findings and limits: In a later analysis, a missense DCLRE1C variant was linked to TCR beta V- and J-gene trimming. As was reported, the classifier diagnosed cytomegalovirus status with high specificity and sensitivity. Immune exposure data for these donors was limited to CMV serostatus. In a later analysis, specific HLA alleles were associated with approximately 16,000 TCR beta sequences at a 0.05 false discovery rate.

The PCR employed 60 Vbeta primers together with 13 Jbeta primers. Assay: immunoSEQ multiplex PCR; the TCRdb copy retains only in-frame clones and omits some. This sample has over 90,000 clones, with approximately 75% found just once. The sequence was obtained from a woman in her seventies in good health and CMV-seropositive. The rearrangement uses TRBV7-9 and TRBJ2-7; possible D gene TRBD2, 5 bases. Sample: PBMCs. CDR3 DNA sequence: TGTGCCAGCAGCTGGGAGAATAACTACGAGCAGTACTTC. Translation: CASSWENNYEQYF.